This entry lists 6 T cell receptor beta chains sequenced from one sample in a study of metastatic and nonmetastatic thyroid tumors. TCRdb redid the clone calls on the PCR reads using MiXCR. The sample holds 37,000 or so clones; roughly 15% are singletons and the top ten take 6.2%. Thyroid surgery was preceded by no treatment in any patient. Material: blood. These receptors all come from a male donor with papillary thyroid cancer or a benign thyroid nodule (not recorded which). Some clones in this sample may be carry-over from other donors' samples.

The sample holds many counts of this clone. This rearrangement joins TRBV7-9 to TRBJ2-7; D is ambiguous. Trimming pared 8 bases from V and 2 bases from J, leaving 7 bases between. CDR3 length: 11 residues. Per germline, CDR1 SEHNR and CDR2 FQNEAQ (reference sequence). The CDR3 loop is CASGPPYEQYF. CDR3 nucleotides: TGTGCCAGCGGCCCACCCTACGAGCAGTACTTC.

Many counts were recorded for this clone. This sequence joins TRBV2 and TRBJ2-1; 8 bases agree with TRBD2. The CDR3 loop spans 14 amino acids. Germline values: CDR1 SNHLY, CDR2 FYNNEI. The junction had 9 bases not matched to a gene; V was cut back by 6 bases and J by 8 bases. CDR3 DNA: TGTGCCAGCAGCGCGAGCGGGAGAGTCTATGAGCAGTTCTTC. Translated, it gives CASSASGRVYEQFF.

The gene calls are TRBV7-9 and TRBJ2-7; the D is unclear. The germline CDR1 and CDR2 sequences are SEHNR and FQNEAQ (reference sequence). This CDR3 spans 11 amino acids. The chain's CDR3 is CARSPLAEQYF. CDR3 nucleotide sequence: TGTGCAAGAAGCCCGCTCGCCGAGCAGTACTTC.

The chain employs TRBV7-8 and TRBJ2-7; D uncertain. Trimming shortened V by 7 bases and J by 0 bases, and 13 bases separated the two germline ends. Germline CDR1 and CDR2: SGHVS and FQNEAQ. The CDR3 totals 14 residues. This chain's CDR3 is CASTRLGISYEQYF. In DNA, the CDR3 is TGTGCCAGCACCCGCTTAGGCATCTCCTACGAGCAGTACTTC.

The table lists this clone with a few counts. The chain has TRBV10-1 and TRBJ2-7, with TRBD2 matching over 8 bases. The CDR3 contains 14 residues. The trim removed 0 bases at V and 4 bases at J, leaving 2 bases unmatched. Germline V gene lookup returns CDR1 WNHNN and CDR2 SYGVQD (reference sequence). CDR3 sequence (DNA): TGCGCCAGCAGTGAGTCAGGACTAGCATACGAGCAGTACTTC. Residues: CASSESGLAYEQYF.

This clone was counted ten times or more. The V call is TRBV15, the J call TRBJ2-1, with 7 bases matching TRBD1. Germline V gene data show CDR1 as LNHNV and CDR2 as YYDKDF (reference sequence). The J segment lost 0 bases and the V segment lost 5 bases, leaving 7 bases of the junction unmatched. The CDR3 spans 16 residues. CDR3 nucleotides: TGTGCCACCAGCTCGTTGGCAGGGGGCTCCTACAATGAGCAGTTCTTC. Its protein product is CATSSLAGGSYNEQFF. The full variable domain, its missing parts supplied by reference TRBV15 and TRBJ2-1, is DAMVIQNPRYQVTQFGKPVTLSCSQTLNHNVMYWYQQKSSQAPKLLFHYYDKDFNNEADTPDNFQSRRPNTSFCFLDIRSPGLGDTAMYLCATSSLAGGSYNEQFFGPGTRLTVL.